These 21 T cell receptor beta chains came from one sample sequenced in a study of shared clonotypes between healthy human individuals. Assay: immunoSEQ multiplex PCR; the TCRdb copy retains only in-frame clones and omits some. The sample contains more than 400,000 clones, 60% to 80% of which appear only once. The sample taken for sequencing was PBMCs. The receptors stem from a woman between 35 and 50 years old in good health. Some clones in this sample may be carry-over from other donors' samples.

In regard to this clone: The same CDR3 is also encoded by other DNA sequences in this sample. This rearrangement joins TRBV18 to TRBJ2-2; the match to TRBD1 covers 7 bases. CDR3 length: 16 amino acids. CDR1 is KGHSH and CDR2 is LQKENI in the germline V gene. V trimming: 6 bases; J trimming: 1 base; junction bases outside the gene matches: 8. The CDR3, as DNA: TGTGCCAGCTCGCTTCTCACAGGGGTGAACACCGGGGAGCTGTTTTTT. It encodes CASSLLTGVNTGELFF.

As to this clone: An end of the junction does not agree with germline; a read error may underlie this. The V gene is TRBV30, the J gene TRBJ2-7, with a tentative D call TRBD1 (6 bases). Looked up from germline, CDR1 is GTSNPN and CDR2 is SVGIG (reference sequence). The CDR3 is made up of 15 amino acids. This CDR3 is CAWNLPRGASYGQYF. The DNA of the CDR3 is TGTGCCTGGAATCTCCCCAGGGGCGCCTCCTACGGGCAGTACTTC.

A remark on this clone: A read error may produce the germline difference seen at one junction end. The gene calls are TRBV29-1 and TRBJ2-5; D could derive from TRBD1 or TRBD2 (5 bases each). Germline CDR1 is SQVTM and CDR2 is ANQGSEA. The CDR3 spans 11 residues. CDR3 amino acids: CSGGNQEAQYF. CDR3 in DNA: TGCAGCGGGGGGAACCAAGAGGCCCAGTACTTC.

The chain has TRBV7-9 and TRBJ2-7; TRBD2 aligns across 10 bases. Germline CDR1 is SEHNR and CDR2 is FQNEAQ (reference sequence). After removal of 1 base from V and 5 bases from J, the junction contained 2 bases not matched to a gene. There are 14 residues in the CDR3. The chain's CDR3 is CASSLGLAGDEQYF. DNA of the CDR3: TGTGCCAGCAGCTTAGGCCTAGCGGGAGACGAGCAGTACTTC.

DNA for the CDR3: TGTGCCAGCAGCAAAGCCCCCCTGACTAGCGGTTTCTACGAGCAGTACTTC. This codes for CASSKAPLTSGFYEQYF. V is TRBV21-1 and J is TRBJ2-7; TRBD2, as called in the table, went unchecked against the DNA. TRBV21-1 corresponds to a pseudogene. This CDR3 spans 17 amino acids.

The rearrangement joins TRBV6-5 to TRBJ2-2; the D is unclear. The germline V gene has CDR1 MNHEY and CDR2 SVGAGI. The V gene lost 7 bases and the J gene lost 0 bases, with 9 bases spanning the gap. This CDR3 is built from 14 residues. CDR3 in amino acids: CASTDDSNTGELFF. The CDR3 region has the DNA TGTGCCAGCACGGACGATTCGAACACCGGGGAGCTGTTTTTT.

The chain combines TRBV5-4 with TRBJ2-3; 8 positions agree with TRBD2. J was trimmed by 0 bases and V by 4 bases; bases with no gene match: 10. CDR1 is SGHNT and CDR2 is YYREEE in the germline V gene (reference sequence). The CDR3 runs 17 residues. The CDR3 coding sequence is TGTGCCAGCAGCCCCCAATTAGCGGGGCTTAGCACAGATACGCAGTATTTT. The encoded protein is CASSPQLAGLSTDTQYF.

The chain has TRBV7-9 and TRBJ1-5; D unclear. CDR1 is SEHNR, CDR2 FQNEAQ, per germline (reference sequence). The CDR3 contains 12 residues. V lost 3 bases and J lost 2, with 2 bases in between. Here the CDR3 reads CASSFRNQPQHF. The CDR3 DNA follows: TGTGCCAGCAGCTTCCGCAATCAGCCCCAGCATTTT.

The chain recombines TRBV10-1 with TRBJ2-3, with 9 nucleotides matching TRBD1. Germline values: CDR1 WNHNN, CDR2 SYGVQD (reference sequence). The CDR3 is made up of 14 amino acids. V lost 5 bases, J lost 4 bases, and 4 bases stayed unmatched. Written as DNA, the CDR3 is TGCGCCAGCAGTCCTAGGACAGGGGCAGATACGCAGTATTTT. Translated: CASSPRTGADTQYF.

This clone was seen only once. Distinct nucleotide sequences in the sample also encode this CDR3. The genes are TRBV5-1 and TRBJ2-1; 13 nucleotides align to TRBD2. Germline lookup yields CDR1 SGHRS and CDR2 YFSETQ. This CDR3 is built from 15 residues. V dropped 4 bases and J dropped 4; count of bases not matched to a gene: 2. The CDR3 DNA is TGCGCCAGCAGCGGGACTAGCGGGACATACAATGAGCAGTTCTTC. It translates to CASSGTSGTYNEQFF.

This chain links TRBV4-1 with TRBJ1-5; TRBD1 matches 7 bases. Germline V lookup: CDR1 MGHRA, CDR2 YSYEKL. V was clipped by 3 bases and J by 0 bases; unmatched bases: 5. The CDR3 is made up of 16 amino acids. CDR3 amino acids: CASSQGTVYSNQPQHF. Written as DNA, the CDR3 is TGCGCCAGCAGCCAGGGGACAGTCTATAGCAATCAGCCCCAGCATTTT.

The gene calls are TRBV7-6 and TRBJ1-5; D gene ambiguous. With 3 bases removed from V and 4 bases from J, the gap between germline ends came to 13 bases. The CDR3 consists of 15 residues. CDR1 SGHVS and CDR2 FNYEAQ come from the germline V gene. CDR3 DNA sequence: TGTGCCAGCAGCTTTCAGGCGGGTGGGAATCAGCCCCAGCATTTT. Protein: CASSFQAGGNQPQHF.

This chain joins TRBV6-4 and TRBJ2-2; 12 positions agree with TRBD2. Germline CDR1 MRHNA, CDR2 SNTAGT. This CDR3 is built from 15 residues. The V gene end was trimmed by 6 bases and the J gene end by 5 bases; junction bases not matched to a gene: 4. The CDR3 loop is CASRELAGGTGELFF. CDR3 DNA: TGTGCCAGCAGAGAACTAGCGGGAGGTACCGGGGAGCTGTTTTTT.

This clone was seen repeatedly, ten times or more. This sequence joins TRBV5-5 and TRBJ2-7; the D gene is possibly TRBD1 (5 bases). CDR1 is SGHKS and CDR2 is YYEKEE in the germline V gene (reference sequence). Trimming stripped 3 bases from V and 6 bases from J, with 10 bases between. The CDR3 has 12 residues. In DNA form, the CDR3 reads TGTGCCAGCAGCTCCGACAGCTTCGAGCAGTACTTC. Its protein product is CASSSDSFEQYF.

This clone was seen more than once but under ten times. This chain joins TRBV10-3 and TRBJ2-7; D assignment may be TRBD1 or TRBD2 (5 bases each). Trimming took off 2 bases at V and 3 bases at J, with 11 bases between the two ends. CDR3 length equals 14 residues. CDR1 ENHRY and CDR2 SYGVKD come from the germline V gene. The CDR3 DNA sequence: TGTGCCATCAGTGAGGGGGGTTTCAGCTACGAGCAGTACTTC. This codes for CAISEGGFSYEQYF.

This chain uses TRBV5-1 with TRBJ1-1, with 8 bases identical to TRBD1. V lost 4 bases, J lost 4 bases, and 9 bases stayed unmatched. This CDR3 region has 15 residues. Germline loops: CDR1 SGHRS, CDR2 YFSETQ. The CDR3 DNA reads TGCGCCAGCAGCCAACGGACAGGGCAAGTCACTGAAGCTTTCTTT. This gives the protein CASSQRTGQVTEAFF.

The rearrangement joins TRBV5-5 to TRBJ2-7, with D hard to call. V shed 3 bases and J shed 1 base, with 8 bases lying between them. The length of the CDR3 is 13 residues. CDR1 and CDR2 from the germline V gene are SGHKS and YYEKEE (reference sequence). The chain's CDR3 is CASSSTGSYEQYF. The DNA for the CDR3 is TGTGCCAGCAGCTCGACTGGGTCCTACGAGCAGTACTTC.

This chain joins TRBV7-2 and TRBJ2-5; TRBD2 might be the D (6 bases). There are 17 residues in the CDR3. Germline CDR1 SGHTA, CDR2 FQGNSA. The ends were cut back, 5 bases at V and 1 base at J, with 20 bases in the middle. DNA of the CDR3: TGTGCCAGCAGCCGGAGTGGGGGAGGTATCCCCCAAGAGACCCAGTACTTC. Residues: CASSRSGGGIPQETQYF.

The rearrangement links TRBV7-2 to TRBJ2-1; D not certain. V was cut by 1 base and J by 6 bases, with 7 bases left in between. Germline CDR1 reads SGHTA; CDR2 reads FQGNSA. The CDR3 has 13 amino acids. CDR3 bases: TGTGCCAGCAGCTTAGGCAGTTTCAATGAGCAGTTCTTC. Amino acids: CASSLGSFNEQFF.

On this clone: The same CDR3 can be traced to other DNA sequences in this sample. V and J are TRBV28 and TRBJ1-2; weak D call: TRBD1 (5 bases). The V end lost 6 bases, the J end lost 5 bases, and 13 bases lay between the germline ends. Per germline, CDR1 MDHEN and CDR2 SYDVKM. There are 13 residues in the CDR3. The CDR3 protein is CASSPGHFYGYTF. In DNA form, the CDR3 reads TGTGCCAGCAGCCCTGGACATTTTTATGGCTACACCTTC.

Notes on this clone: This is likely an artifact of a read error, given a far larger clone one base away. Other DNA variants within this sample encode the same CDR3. The CDR3 coding sequence is TGTGCCAGTAGGCTCGGGACCGTCACAGATACGCAGTATTTT. Its translation: CASRLGTVTDTQYF. V gene TRBV6-5 combines with J gene TRBJ2-3; D could derive from TRBD1 or TRBD2 (5 bases each). The V gene's germline CDR1 is MNHEY and CDR2 SVGAGI. V was cut by 9 bases and J by 2 bases, with 15 bases left in between. This CDR3 spans 14 amino acids.